Detailed here is one T cell receptor beta chain. Its antigen is not identified. A multiplex PCR was run with 60 Vbeta primers and 13 Jbeta primers. Assay used: immunoSEQ multiplex PCR; TCRdb lists only in-frame clones, some missing. Here the sample table reports roughly 120,000 clones. These data originate in a study of cytomegalovirus exposure and HLA in healthy donors. Across the whole study: Out of about 190 million T cells, an earlier analysis found about 100 million unique TCR beta sequences in total. General study findings and limits: Most CMV-associated TCR beta chains were later found to appear HLA-restricted. According to an earlier analysis, most TCR beta V segments yielded productive rearrangements about 87% or about 30% of the time. Associated with cytomegalovirus, according to the listing, were around 160 TCR beta chains.

From germline, CDR1 is LNHDA and CDR2 SQIVND (reference sequence). The CDR3 has 13 residues. The ends were cut back, 4 bases at V and 11 bases at J, with 17 bases in the middle. Input material: PBMCs. The sequence derives from a man aged 18 to 29 in good health and CMV-seronegative. The rearrangement joins TRBV19 to TRBJ1-1; D unclear. The CDR3, as DNA: TGTGCCAGTAGTAATGAAGGAGTCTCGAACGCTTTCTTT. Protein sequence: CASSNEGVSNAFF.